The 19 T cell receptor beta chains below come from one sample, sequenced in a study of radiation and T cells in renal cell carcinoma. The sample's time point: blood 2 weeks post-SBRT. Indicated treatment: 15 Gy SBRT to primary tumor, nephrectomy 4 weeks later. Sequencing was performed with immunoSEQ multiplex PCR; in TCRdb, only in-frame clones are kept and a portion is missing. The sample carries about 26,000 clones, over 70% recorded once. The material sequenced was blood, taken from a patient whose treatment included radiotherapy and nephrectomy. These receptors came from a man aged 60-69 years with renal cell carcinoma.

This rearrangement joins TRBV7-8 to TRBJ2-1; TRBD2 might be the D (6 bases). V lost 1 base and J lost 10, with 20 bases in between. The CDR3 is 16 amino acids. Germline CDR1 reads SGHVS; CDR2 reads FQNEAQ. The CDR3 sequence: CASSLGTNQLKQEQFF. CDR3 sequence (DNA): TGTGCCAGCAGCTTAGGGACTAATCAACTCAAACAGGAGCAGTTCTTC.

Comment on this clone: Different DNA sequences within this sample yield the same CDR3. The chain links TRBV4-1 to TRBJ2-7; 9 nucleotides match TRBD1. V gave up 1 base and J gave up 2 bases; unmatched junction bases: 6. This CDR3 contains 16 residues. The V gene's germline CDR1 is MGHRA and CDR2 YSYEKL. The CDR3 protein is CASSQGPGQGTYEQYF. The CDR3 DNA is TGCGCCAGCAGCCAAGGTCCGGGACAGGGCACCTACGAGCAGTACTTC.

This clone was found a few times. The V call is TRBV27, the J call TRBJ2-5; D might be TRBD2 (6 bases). The length of the CDR3 is 15 residues. Trimming pared 5 bases from V and 5 bases from J, leaving 18 bases between. Germline V lookup: CDR1 MNHEY, CDR2 SMNVEV (reference sequence). This CDR3 reads CASSLAGLKWETQYF. The CDR3 nucleotides read TGTGCCAGCAGTCTTGCGGGACTCAAGTGGGAGACCCAGTACTTC.

This chain joins TRBV7-2 and TRBJ1-5; D gene ambiguous. Germline V gene sequence: CDR1 SGHTA, CDR2 FQGNSA. Trimming removed 0 bases from V and 6 bases from J, with 6 bases in between. There are 13 residues in the CDR3. CDR3 DNA sequence: TGTGCCAGCAGCTTAGCGTGGGTTCAGCCCCAGCATTTT. Amino acids: CASSLAWVQPQHF.

This chain connects TRBV7-2 to TRBJ1-2; D gene unclear. The CDR3 covers 13 residues. Trimming removed 5 bases from V and 3 bases from J, with 10 bases in between. Per germline, CDR1 SGHTA and CDR2 FQGNSA. The CDR3, as DNA: TGTGCCAGCAGCCCGCAGACGGACTATGGCTACACCTTC. Translated, it gives CASSPQTDYGYTF. Combining the CDR3 with reference TRBV7-2 and TRBJ1-2 gives the whole variable domain GAGVSQSPSNKVTEKGKDVELRCDPISGHTALYWYRQSLGQGLEFLIYFQGNSAPDKSGLPSDRFSAERTGGSVSTLTIQRTQQEDSAVYLCASSPQTDYGYTFGSGTRLTVV.

The chain employs TRBV5-4 and TRBJ2-7, with D uncertain. The CDR3 spans 15 residues. The ends were cut back, 0 bases at V and 0 bases at J, with 10 bases in the middle. CDR1 and CDR2 (germline): SGHNT, YYREEE (reference sequence). CDR3 coding DNA: TGTGCCAGCAGCTTGGGATTCGGTGACTCCTACGAGCAGTACTTC. Protein product: CASSLGFGDSYEQYF.

V gene TRBV2 combines with J gene TRBJ1-6, with D maybe TRBD1 (6 bases). The germline CDR1 and CDR2 sequences are SNHLY and FYNNEI. Between the trimmed V and J ends, which lost 2 bases and 7 bases, there was a span of 12 bases. CDR3 length: 15 residues. The CDR3, as DNA: TGTGCCAGCAGTGAACTCGGGGGCGGGAATTCACCCCTCCACTTT. Translated, it gives CASSELGGGNSPLHF. Combining the CDR3 with reference TRBV2 and TRBJ1-6 gives the whole variable domain EPEVTQTPSHQVTQMGQEVILRCVPISNHLYFYWYRQILGQKVEFLVSFYNNEISEKSEIFDDQFSVERPDGSNFTLKIRSTKLEDSAMYFCASSELGGGNSPLHFGNGTRLTVT.

The V call is TRBV6-5, the J call TRBJ2-7; D might be TRBD2 (5 bases). Germline V CDR1 and CDR2: MNHEY, SVGAGI. The CDR3 covers 14 residues. Between the trimmed V and J ends, which lost 5 bases and 1 base, there was a span of 12 bases. The CDR3 protein is CASSLLDSSYEQYF. For the CDR3, the DNA is TGTGCCAGCAGTCTACTAGACTCTTCCTACGAGCAGTACTTC.

This chain joins TRBV7-2 and TRBJ1-1; D is uncertain. Looked up from germline, CDR1 is SGHTA and CDR2 is FQGNSA. CDR3 length: 13 amino acids. V dropped 0 bases and J dropped 5 bases, with 7 bases sitting between them. The CDR3 is CASSLAGVTEAFF. Written as DNA, the CDR3 is TGTGCCAGCAGCTTAGCCGGAGTAACTGAAGCTTTCTTT.

The chain combines TRBV11-3 with TRBJ1-2; no clear D. Trimming shortened V by 5 bases and J by 2 bases, and 15 bases separated the two germline ends. From germline, CDR1 is SGHNT and CDR2 YENEEA. The CDR3 loop spans 15 amino acids. CDR3 DNA: TGTGCCAGCAGCCAAGGCGGAGGGCGGAACTATGGCTACACCTTC. Translation: CASSQGGGRNYGYTF.

The CDR3 protein is CASSNWVGPNYGYTF. In DNA, the CDR3 is TGTGCCAGCAGCAACTGGGTAGGTCCTAACTATGGCTACACCTTC. The chain uses TRBV11-3 and TRBJ1-2; D is unclear. The CDR3 consists of 15 residues. V was pared by 5 bases and J by 0 bases, with 13 bases between. CDR1 and CDR2 (germline): SGHNT, YENEEA.

In this sample, this clone turned up a few times. J is TRBJ2-7 and V is TRBV28; 7 positions match TRBD1. This CDR3 region has 15 residues. V was pared by 5 bases and J by 0 bases, with 7 bases of the junction left unmatched. Germline CDR1 MDHEN, CDR2 SYDVKM. In nucleotides, the CDR3 is TGTGCCAGCAGTCCACCGACAGGGCTCTCCTACGAGCAGTACTTC. This gives the protein CASSPPTGLSYEQYF.

This chain links TRBV5-1 with TRBJ2-5, with 11 bases matching TRBD2. The CDR3 contains 15 residues. Trimming at V came to 4 bases and at J to 2 bases, leaving 4 bases not matched to a gene. Germline assignment: CDR1 SGHRS and CDR2 YFSETQ. The CDR3 DNA is TGCGCCAGCAGCCCTTTAGCGGGAGGGCAAGAGACCCAGTACTTC. It translates to CASSPLAGGQETQYF.

This clone was picked up a small number of times. This chain joins TRBV11-1 and TRBJ1-4; D is unclear. The CDR3 sequence is 17 residues long. Trimming shortened V by 9 bases and J by 1 base, and 21 bases separated the two germline ends. Germline V gene data show CDR1 as SGHAT and CDR2 as FQDESV (reference sequence). CDR3 loop: CARGTIGETLTNEKLFF. As DNA, the CDR3 is TGTGCCAGGGGAACCATCGGGGAGACTCTAACTAATGAAAAACTGTTTTTT.

The V and J genes are TRBV18 and TRBJ2-7; D gene unclear. Germline CDR1 and CDR2: KGHSH and LQKENI. The CDR3 consists of 13 residues. V lost 0 bases, J lost 1 base, and 4 bases lay in between. The DNA for the CDR3 is TGTGCCAGCTCACCACCGTTTTCCTACGAGCAGTACTTC. It encodes CASSPPFSYEQYF.

The chain employs TRBV5-8 and TRBJ1-1, with unresolved D. The CDR3 loop spans 13 amino acids. Trimming removed 5 bases at V and 10 bases at J, with 18 bases between. The V gene's germline CDR1 is SGHTS and CDR2 YDEGEE. The CDR3 spells CASRHGVSGGAFF. CDR3 sequence (DNA): TGTGCCAGCAGGCATGGGGTGTCCGGAGGAGCTTTCTTT.

The chain carries TRBV7-2 and TRBJ2-5; D call uncertain. Germline V gene sequence: CDR1 SGHTA, CDR2 FQGNSA. Trimming removed 5 bases from V and 7 bases from J, with 17 bases in between. The CDR3 contains 14 residues. The DNA for the CDR3 is TGTGCCAGCAGCCCCGGCCCTACCCCAGGGACCCAGTACTTC. Translating gives CASSPGPTPGTQYF.

For the CDR3, the DNA is TGTGCCAGCAGCCCCGGGACAGCGACCTACGAGCAGTACTTC. Its protein product is CASSPGTATYEQYF. The V call is TRBV7-9, the J call TRBJ2-7, with 7 nucleotides matching TRBD1. There are 14 residues in the CDR3. Trimming took 5 bases from V and 2 from J; bases not matched to a gene: 6. Germline V gene lookup returns CDR1 SEHNR and CDR2 FQNEAQ (reference sequence).

This clone was seen only once. The V call is TRBV18, the J call TRBJ2-1; the D call may be TRBD1 or TRBD2 (7 bases each). The CDR3 is 17 amino acids. The V end was cut by 2 bases, the J end by 7 bases, with 21 bases between. Germline CDR1 reads KGHSH; CDR2 reads LQKENI. The CDR3 here is CASSPTQGRALFNEQFF. The CDR3 DNA sequence: TGTGCCAGCTCACCAACACAGGGGAGGGCCTTATTTAATGAGCAGTTCTTC.